This entry lists 10 T cell receptor beta chains sequenced from one sample in a study of blood T cell repertoires in COVID-19. Some clones are missing from TCRdb's copy, which holds only in-frame ones; the method was immunoSEQ multiplex PCR. The repertoire holds more than 250,000 clones, about nine tenths seen once, with about 9.4% in the top ten. Input material: PBMCs or T cells enriched from blood (not recorded which). Receptors originate from a woman between 18 and 30 years old who had recovered from COVID-19.

For the CDR3, the DNA is TGTGCCAGCTCACCGTCGGGGAGCCTTGAGCAGTTCTTC. As protein: CASSPSGSLEQFF. The chain has TRBV18 and TRBJ2-1; tentatively, D is TRBD2 (5 bases). Trimming removed 3 bases at V and 9 bases at J, with 12 bases between. CDR1 and CDR2 from the germline V gene are KGHSH and LQKENI. The CDR3 is 13 amino acids.

The V gene is TRBV15, the J gene TRBJ1-1; D perhaps matches TRBD1 (5 bases). The CDR3 is made up of 15 amino acids. The germline V gene has CDR1 LNHNV and CDR2 YYDKDF (reference sequence). V shed 5 bases and J shed 0 bases, with 13 bases lying between them. CDR3 in amino acids: CATSFGGSLNTEAFF. DNA for the CDR3: TGTGCCACCAGCTTCGGGGGGTCACTGAACACTGAAGCTTTCTTT.

The CDR3 DNA reads TGTGCCAGCAGTGAGAATAGGGGAGGATATGGCTACACCTTC. It specifies CASSENRGGYGYTF. V usage is TRBV2 and J usage is TRBJ1-2; a weak D match, TRBD1 (5 bases). This CDR3 is 14 amino acids long. Germline values: CDR1 SNHLY, CDR2 FYNNEI. The V end was cut by 3 bases, the J end by 5 bases, with 13 bases between. The entire variable domain, with the rest obtained from reference TRBV2 and TRBJ1-2, is as follows: EPEVTQTPSHQVTQMGQEVILRCVPISNHLYFYWYRQILGQKVEFLVSFYNNEISEKSEIFDDQFSVERPDGSNFTLKIRSTKLEDSAMYFCASSENRGGYGYTFGSGTRLTVV.

This sequence joins TRBV29-1 and TRBJ1-3, with D tentatively TRBD1 (5 bases). V lost 7 bases to trimming and J lost 8 bases, with 15 bases between them. Germline-derived CDR1 and CDR2 are SQVTM and ANQGSEA. The CDR3 has 12 amino acids. The CDR3 protein is CSANWGGDTIYF. As DNA, the CDR3 is TGCAGCGCAAATTGGGGGGGGGACACCATATATTTT.

The chain employs TRBV6-5 and TRBJ2-7; D is perhaps TRBD1 (5 bases). Germline V gene sequence: CDR1 MNHEY, CDR2 SVGAGI. Trimming pared 10 bases from V and 1 base from J, leaving 11 bases between. This CDR3 is 12 amino acids long. The CDR3 region has the DNA TGTGCCACTACACCAGGGTCCTACGAGCAGTACTTC. It encodes CATTPGSYEQYF.

The V and J genes are TRBV9 and TRBJ1-6, with D unresolved. The CDR3 is 13 amino acids. V lost 0 bases and J 7 bases, leaving 5 bases between the germline ends. CDR1 and CDR2 from the germline V gene are SGDLS and YYNGEE. CDR3 sequence reads: CASSVVENSPLHF. The CDR3 nucleotides are TGTGCCAGCAGCGTAGTGGAGAATTCACCCCTCCACTTT.

This chain links TRBV11-3 with TRBJ2-7; 8 positions agree with TRBD2. This CDR3 is 16 amino acids long. The ends lost 5 bases at V and 7 bases at J; junction bases unmatched: 16. Germline V lookup: CDR1 SGHNT, CDR2 YENEEA. CDR3 sequence reads: CASSPRKSSGIGEQYF. The CDR3 coding sequence is TGTGCCAGCAGCCCTAGGAAGAGTAGCGGGATCGGAGAGCAGTACTTC.

The genes are TRBV24-1 and TRBJ2-3, with 9 bases fitting TRBD2. This CDR3 contains 16 residues. CDR1 and CDR2 from the germline V gene are KGHDR and SFDVKD. Trimming cost V 4 bases and J 0 bases; bases outside gene matches: 4. The DNA for the CDR3 is TGTGCCACCAGTGAACTGACTAGCGGAAGCACAGATACGCAGTATTTT. Translated, it gives CATSELTSGSTDTQYF.

This chain joins TRBV25-1 and TRBJ1-1, with a weak D call TRBD1 (5 bases). Germline V gene lookup returns CDR1 MGHDK and CDR2 SYGVNS. The V gene lost 4 bases and the J gene lost 2 bases, with 11 bases spanning the gap. There are 14 residues in the CDR3. CDR3 DNA: TGTGCCAGCAGTGCCACGGGACTAAACACTGAAGCTTTCTTT. Translated: CASSATGLNTEAFF.

V and J are TRBV7-9 and TRBJ1-1; weak D call: TRBD1 (6 bases). Trimming pared 2 bases from V and 3 bases from J, leaving 10 bases between. The V gene's germline CDR1 is SEHNR and CDR2 FQNEAQ (reference sequence). The CDR3 consists of 14 residues. CDR3 bases: TGTGCCAGCAGCTTATGGGCAGGGGACACTGAAGCTTTCTTT. Translated, it gives CASSLWAGDTEAFF.